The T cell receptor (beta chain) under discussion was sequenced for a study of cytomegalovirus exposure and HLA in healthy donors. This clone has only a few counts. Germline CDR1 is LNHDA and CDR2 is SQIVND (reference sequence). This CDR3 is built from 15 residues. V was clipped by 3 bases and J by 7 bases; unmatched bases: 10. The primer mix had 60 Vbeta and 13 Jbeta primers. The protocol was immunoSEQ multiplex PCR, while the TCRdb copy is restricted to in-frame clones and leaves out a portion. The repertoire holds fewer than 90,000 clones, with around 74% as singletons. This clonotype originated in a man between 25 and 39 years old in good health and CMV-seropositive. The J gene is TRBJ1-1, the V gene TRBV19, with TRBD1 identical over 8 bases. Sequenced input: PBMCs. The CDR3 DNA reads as TGTGCCAGTAGTATTAAACTGGGACAGGACTTTGAAGCTTTCTTT. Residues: CASSIKLGQDFEAFF.